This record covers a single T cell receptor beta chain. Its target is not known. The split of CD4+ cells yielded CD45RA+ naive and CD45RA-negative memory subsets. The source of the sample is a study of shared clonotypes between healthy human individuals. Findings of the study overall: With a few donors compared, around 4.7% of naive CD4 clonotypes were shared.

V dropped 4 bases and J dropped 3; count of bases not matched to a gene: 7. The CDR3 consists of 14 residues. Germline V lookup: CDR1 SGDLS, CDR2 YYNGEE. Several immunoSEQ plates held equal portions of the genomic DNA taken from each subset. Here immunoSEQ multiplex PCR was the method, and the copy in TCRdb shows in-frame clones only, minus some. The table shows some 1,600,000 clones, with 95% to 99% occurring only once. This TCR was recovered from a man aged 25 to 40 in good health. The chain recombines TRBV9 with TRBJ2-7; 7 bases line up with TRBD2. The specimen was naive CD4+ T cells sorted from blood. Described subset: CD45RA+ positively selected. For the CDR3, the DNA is TGTGCCAGCAGCCCCCGGGAGGCTCGCTACGAGCAGTACTTC. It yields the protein CASSPREARYEQYF.